The 11 T cell receptor beta chains in this list originate from one sample, sequenced in a study of blood T cell repertoires in COVID-19. The assay was immunoSEQ multiplex PCR, and TCRdb's table has in-frame clones only and misses some. The sample yields around 260,000 clones, 88% seen once. The sample consisted of peripheral blood. These receptors were obtained from a human donor in a cohort sampled during active COVID-19.

To note about this clone: The same CDR3 arises from other DNA sequences in this sample as well. The V call is TRBV19, the J call TRBJ1-2; D not certain. Germline-derived CDR1 and CDR2 are LNHDA and SQIVND (reference sequence). This CDR3 has 14 amino acids. V lost 2 bases and J lost 3, with 10 bases in between. CDR3 nucleotide sequence: TGTGCCAGTAGTATACGGGAGGGTGACTATGGCTACACCTTC. Its translation: CASSIREGDYGYTF.

This clone was seen at least ten times. V usage is TRBV19 and J usage is TRBJ2-6; D unclear. The CDR3 runs 15 residues. V lost 5 bases to trimming and J lost 0 bases, with 8 bases between them. The germline gives CDR1 LNHDA, CDR2 SQIVND (reference sequence). Written as DNA, the CDR3 is TGTGCCAGTAGTGAGATCCTCTCTGGGGCCAACGTCCTGACTTTC. Translation gives CASSEILSGANVLTF.

V is TRBV4-2 and J is TRBJ2-2, with a weak D call TRBD2 (5 bases). The CDR3 consists of 15 residues. V was shortened by 4 bases and J by 6 bases, with 15 bases between the two germline ends. Germline V gene lookup returns CDR1 LGHNA and CDR2 YNFKEQ. The CDR3 nucleotides read TGTGCCAGCAGCCCCCATGGGAGCGGCGCCGGGGAGCTGTTTTTT. This encodes CASSPHGSGAGELFF.

The chain links TRBV28 to TRBJ1-1, with D possibly matching TRBD1 (5 bases). The CDR3 contains 14 residues. Germline V gene lookup returns CDR1 MDHEN and CDR2 SYDVKM. The V end was cut by 4 bases, the J end by 10 bases, with 19 bases between. CDR3 amino acids: CASSWAQGHGGAFF. In DNA, the CDR3 is TGTGCCAGCAGTTGGGCGCAGGGCCACGGCGGAGCTTTCTTT.

The CDR3 spells CASSSWRLAGGSLPSTDTQYF. DNA of the CDR3: TGTGCCAGCAGCTCCTGGCGACTAGCGGGGGGTTCATTACCTAGCACAGATACGCAGTATTTT. This rearrangement joins TRBV7-8 to TRBJ2-3; 13 bases are a match to TRBD2. CDR1 and CDR2 from the germline V gene are SGHVS and FQNEAQ. The CDR3 contains 21 residues. With V trimmed by 4 bases and J by 0 bases, 16 bases remained unmatched. The variable domain in full, completed from reference TRBV7-8 and TRBJ2-3, reads GAGVSQSPRYKVAKRGQDVALRCDPISGHVSLFWYQQALGQGPEFLTYFQNEAQLDKSGLPSDRFFAERPEGSVSTLKIQRTQQEDSAVYLCASSSWRLAGGSLPSTDTQYFGPGTRLTVL.

Concerning this clone: This sample includes further DNA sequences coding for the same CDR3. The chain couples TRBV19 to TRBJ2-7; 7 bases match TRBD1. V lost 9 bases and J lost 2; bases outside the gene matches: 7. Germline CDR1 LNHDA, CDR2 SQIVND (reference sequence). The CDR3 extends over 13 amino acids. The CDR3 here is CASSFGTAYEQYF. The CDR3 nucleotides are TGTGCCAGCTCCTTTGGGACAGCCTACGAGCAGTACTTC.

The CDR3 is CASKRSGVRDYGYTF. The CDR3 DNA reads as TGTGCCAGCAAGCGATCAGGGGTGAGGGACTATGGCTACACCTTC. The rearrangement uses TRBV6-5 and TRBJ1-2, with a tentative D call TRBD1 (6 bases). The CDR3 extends over 15 amino acids. Germline loops: CDR1 MNHEY, CDR2 SVGAGI. Trimming pared 7 bases from V and 3 bases from J, leaving 18 bases between.

The chain links TRBV5-6 to TRBJ1-6, with a possible D match to TRBD1 (5 bases). Looked up from germline, CDR1 is SGHDT and CDR2 is YYEEEE. The CDR3 is 18 amino acids. Trimming removed 5 bases at V and 6 bases at J, with 24 bases between. As DNA, the CDR3 is TGTGCCAGCAGTATACCCCGCGGGGCCGGGGGGGGTAATTCACCCCTCCACTTT. Translated, it gives CASSIPRGAGGGNSPLHF.

V and J are TRBV7-2 and TRBJ2-7; 8 positions agree with TRBD1. Germline values: CDR1 SGHTA, CDR2 FQGNSA. The CDR3 is made up of 15 amino acids. Germline trimming cut 2 bases from V and 2 bases from J; bases unmatched to any gene: 5. The CDR3 DNA reads TGTGCCAGCAGCTTATCAGCGGACAGGGCCTACGAGCAGTACTTC. Protein: CASSLSADRAYEQYF.

J is TRBJ1-3 and V is TRBV19; 7 bases map to TRBD1. V was pared by 4 bases and J by 0 bases, with 3 bases of the junction left unmatched. There are 15 residues in the CDR3. Germline V gives CDR1 LNHDA, CDR2 SQIVND (reference sequence). The CDR3 nucleotides read TGTGCCAGTAGTACGACAGGGAGCTCTGGAAACACCATATATTTT. Protein sequence: CASSTTGSSGNTIYF.

The genes are TRBV19 and TRBJ2-7, with TRBD2 matching over 9 bases. V gave up 5 bases and J gave up 2 bases; unmatched junction bases: 4. The CDR3 has 14 amino acids. The germline V gene encodes CDR1 LNHDA and CDR2 SQIVND (reference sequence). CDR3 amino acids: CASSATSGPYEQYF. The CDR3 bases are TGTGCCAGTAGTGCGACTAGCGGTCCCTACGAGCAGTACTTC.